This TCR beta chain was sequenced for a study of cytomegalovirus exposure and HLA in healthy donors. Whole-study results and caveats: Earlier analysis found most TCR beta V segments productive about 87% or about 30% of the time.

This clone was seen more than once but under ten times. Its antigen is currently unknown. Germline V gives CDR1 MDHEN, CDR2 SYDVKM. The CDR3 loop spans 16 amino acids. The ends were cut back, 3 bases at V and 5 bases at J, with 19 bases in the middle. The PCR used 60 Vbeta and 13 Jbeta primers. The assay was immunoSEQ multiplex PCR, and TCRdb's table has in-frame clones only and misses some. Of more than 110,000 clones listed, roughly 70% are singletons. Donors counted as nominally healthy when sampled, yet unrecorded immune exposures were likely. The chain is built from TRBV28 and TRBJ2-5, with TRBD2 as a possible D gene (6 bases). Sequencing was performed on PBMCs. This TCR came from a man aged 30-40 years in good health and CMV-seronegative. CDR3 protein: CASSFKAGRGSETQYF. CDR3 DNA sequence: TGTGCCAGCAGTTTCAAGGCCGGGAGAGGGAGCGAGACCCAGTACTTC.